The clone carrying this T cell receptor beta chain has a handful of counts. What it recognizes is unknown. The repertoire was sequenced with immunoSEQ multiplex PCR; TCRdb's copy has only in-frame clones and lacks some. Among fewer than 2,500 clones listed, 15% to 20% were seen once. Germline-derived CDR1 and CDR2 are MNHGY and SAAAGT. V shed 5 bases and J shed 4 bases, with 8 bases lying between them. The CDR3 runs 13 residues. This sample is drawn from a study of T cells in localized non-small cell lung cancer. Study-wide results and caveats: Prolonged overall survival went with higher T cell density in the blood. The appearance of a median roughly 56 of the top 100 tumor clones was seen in adjacent lung. Adjacent uninvolved lung tissue had the highest T cell clonality, exceeding tumor. Heterogeneity within the tumor remains possible, as just one region underwent sequencing.

The chain recombines TRBV6-8 with TRBJ2-2; D unresolved. Sequencing was performed on lung tumor tissue, taken before any cancer treatment. The receptor was isolated from a man aged 40-75 years with stage I squamous cell lung carcinoma. The CDR3 region has the DNA TGTGCCAGCAGTGCTCCGGGCACCGGGGAGCTGTTTTTT. Protein sequence: CASSAPGTGELFF.